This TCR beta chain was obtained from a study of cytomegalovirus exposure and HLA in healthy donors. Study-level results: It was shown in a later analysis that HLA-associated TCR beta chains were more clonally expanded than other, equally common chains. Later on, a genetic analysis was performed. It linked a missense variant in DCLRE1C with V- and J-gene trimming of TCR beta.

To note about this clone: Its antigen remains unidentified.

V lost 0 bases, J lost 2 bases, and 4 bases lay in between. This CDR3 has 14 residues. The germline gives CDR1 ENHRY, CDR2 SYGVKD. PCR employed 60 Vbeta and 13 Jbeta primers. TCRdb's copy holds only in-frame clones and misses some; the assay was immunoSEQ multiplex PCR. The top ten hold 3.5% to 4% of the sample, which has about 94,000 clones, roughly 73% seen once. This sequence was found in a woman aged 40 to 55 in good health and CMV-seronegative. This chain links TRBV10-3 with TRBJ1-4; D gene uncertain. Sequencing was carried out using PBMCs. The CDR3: CAISESITNEKLFF. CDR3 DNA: TGTGCCATCAGTGAGTCCATCACTAATGAAAAACTGTTTTTT.